Included here is one TCR beta chain sequence, with context. A second PCR, run for about 6 to 11 cycles, used a sample-barcoded 5' primer plus a J-beta primer mix. One entry per CDR3 protein, called by TCRdb with MiXCR from the 5' RACE reads. The sample lists roughly 800,000 distinct CDR3 sequences, 25% occurring once. The V end was cut by 7 bases, the J end by 0 bases, with 11 bases between. Germline CDR1 MGHRA, CDR2 YSYEKL. CDR3 length: 14 residues. The data were obtained in a study of blood T cells in healthy people across ages. Study in general: Per every two T cells, about one barcoded beta molecule was captured by template switching.

A further study also used this sample, focusing on T cells of mothers and their children. According to that study: Addition of sample barcodes and 2-4 random nucleotides occurred through the M1S primer of the second PCR.

Sample: blood. The receptor was isolated from a boy aged 5-17 years in good health. This chain links TRBV4-1 with TRBJ2-3; D possibly corresponds to TRBD2 (5 bases). CDR3 residues: CASTSGRSTDTQYF. The CDR3 DNA follows: TGCGCCAGCACAAGCGGACGAAGCACAGATACGCAGTATTTT.